This entry concerns a single T cell receptor (beta chain). As yet, its antigen is unknown. Here immunoSEQ multiplex PCR was the method, and the copy in TCRdb shows in-frame clones only, minus some. The sample has tens of thousands of clones; 65% to 90% are singletons. The data were obtained in a study of Ad26.COV2.S vaccination and SARS-CoV-2 variants. Findings and limits, study-wide: The study found similar non-spike TCR breadth in vaccine and placebo recipients.

V dropped 6 bases and J dropped 5; count of bases not matched to a gene: 10. CDR1 and CDR2 (germline): MGHDK, SYGVNS. This CDR3 has 14 residues. The rearrangement links TRBV25-1 to TRBJ2-7, with TRBD2 identical over 7 bases. The clonotype comes from a human donor who had recovered from COVID-19. The sample consisted of peripheral blood, taken after recovery from COVID-19. CDR3: CASRGVLTSNEQYF. DNA of the CDR3: TGTGCCAGCAGGGGGGTTCTGACTAGCAACGAGCAGTACTTC.